These 16 T cell receptor beta chains originate from one sample sequenced in a study of CD8 T cells in ankylosing spondylitis. TCRdb passed the 5' RACE reads through MiXCR, listing each CDR3 protein once. The sample has just over 300,000 distinct CDR3 sequences, around 20% seen once. The sample consisted of blood, either unsorted or a sorted T cell fraction (not recorded which). The receptors were gathered from a female donor with ankylosing spondylitis or in good health (not recorded which).

DNA for the CDR3: TGTGCCAGCAGCCCGAGCCCTAATTCACCCCTCCACTTT. Translating it yields CASSPSPNSPLHF. This rearrangement joins TRBV9 to TRBJ1-6; D remains unclear. CDR3 length equals 13 residues. Germline V CDR1 and CDR2: SGDLS, YYNGEE. V lost 4 bases, J lost 6 bases, and 8 bases lay in between.

The CDR3 reads CASSSQGATNEKLFF. The CDR3 DNA is TGTGCCAGCAGCTCCCAGGGGGCCACTAATGAAAAACTGTTTTTT. This sequence joins TRBV7-9 and TRBJ1-4; 8 nucleotides align to TRBD1. The germline V gene has CDR1 SEHNR and CDR2 FQNEAQ (reference sequence). The CDR3 extends over 15 amino acids. Trimming cost V 4 bases and J 2 bases; bases outside gene matches: 3.

This clonotype was counted between two and nine times. The chain has TRBV20-1 and TRBJ1-2; D call uncertain. CDR3 length equals 12 residues. Germline V CDR1 and CDR2: DFQATT, SNEGSKA (reference sequence). Between the trimmed V and J ends, which lost 5 bases and 4 bases, there was a span of 11 bases. This chain's CDR3 is CSALIMSYGYTF. The CDR3 DNA reads TGCAGTGCTCTGATTATGAGCTATGGCTACACCTTC.

The table lists this clonotype with a few counts. The chain links TRBV15 to TRBJ2-7, with D tentatively TRBD2 (6 bases). The V end was cut by 11 bases, the J end by 0 bases, with 17 bases between. Germline V gene sequence: CDR1 LNHNV, CDR2 YYDKDF (reference sequence). CDR3 length: 14 residues. Here the CDR3 DNA reads TGTGCCCCGACCGTAGCGGCATACTCCTACGAGCAGTACTTC. Translating gives CAPTVAAYSYEQYF.

This clonotype was observed a few times. The chain has TRBV6-2 or TRBV6-3 and TRBJ2-6; D perhaps matches TRBD1 (6 bases). The CDR3 length is 16 residues. The ends were cut back, 8 bases at V and 0 bases at J, with 14 bases in the middle. The germline CDR1 and CDR2 sequences are MNHEY and SVGEGT. CDR3 nucleotides: TGTGCCAGCTCGACAGGCACCACCTCTGGGGCCAACGTCCTGACTTTC. Residues: CASSTGTTSGANVLTF.

This chain links TRBV7-9 with TRBJ1-2, with TRBD1 matching over 7 bases. Germline lookup yields CDR1 SEHNR and CDR2 FQNEAQ (reference sequence). J gave up 8 bases and V 5 bases, and 20 bases lay outside the gene matches. The CDR3 loop spans 17 amino acids. DNA for the CDR3: TGTGCCAGCAGCCCCTCCGGGACAGCCCCAGGTGGGGGAGGCTACACCTTC. Its protein product is CASSPSGTAPGGGGYTF.

This clonotype was seen only a few times. This chain joins TRBV23-1 and TRBJ2-1, with 7 bases aligning to TRBD2. TRBV23-1 falls under the ORF class, with uncertain function. With V trimmed by 8 bases and J by 7 bases, 5 bases remained unmatched. The CDR3 consists of 12 residues. This chain's CDR3 is CASAGVRNEQFF. CDR3 DNA: TGCGCCAGCGCGGGAGTAAGAAATGAGCAGTTCTTC.

This clonotype was seen repeatedly, ten times or more. This rearrangement joins TRBV4-3 to TRBJ1-5; perhaps TRBD1 as D (5 bases). Trimming took off 0 bases at V and 7 bases at J, with 13 bases between the two ends. The CDR3 has 15 residues. Germline assignment: CDR1 LGHNA and CDR2 YSLEER. The CDR3: CASSQDLRGWQPQHF. The CDR3 DNA is TGCGCCAGCAGCCAAGATCTAAGGGGATGGCAGCCCCAGCATTTT.

This clonotype was observed a handful of times. This sequence joins TRBV3-1 and TRBJ2-7, with TRBD2 matching 9 bases. The CDR3 spans 14 residues. Germline V gene lookup returns CDR1 LGHDT and CDR2 YNNKEL (reference sequence). The V and J ends lost 6 bases and 2 bases, in that order; junction bases with no gene match: 5. CDR3 in amino acids: CASRLSGSAYEQYF. The CDR3, as DNA: TGTGCCAGCAGGCTTAGCGGGAGCGCCTACGAGCAGTACTTC.

The sample holds a few counts of this clonotype. J is TRBJ2-1 and V is TRBV5-1, with 10 bases matching TRBD2. Germline CDR1 is SGHRS and CDR2 is YFSETQ. The CDR3 runs 17 residues. V shed 4 bases and J 3 bases; nucleotides not matched to a gene: 10. This chain's CDR3 is CASSAKRTSGNYNEQFF. The DNA for the CDR3 is TGCGCCAGCAGCGCCAAGCGCACTAGCGGGAACTACAATGAGCAGTTCTTC.

V is TRBV7-2 and J is TRBJ2-1; TRBD2 aligns across 9 bases. The CDR3 covers 15 residues. J gave up 8 bases and V 1 base, and 6 bases lay outside the gene matches. Germline-derived CDR1 and CDR2 are SGHTA and FQGNSA. CDR3 protein: CASSLGAGGPYEQFF. As DNA, the CDR3 is TGTGCCAGCAGCTTAGGGGCGGGAGGGCCATATGAGCAGTTCTTC. Supplemented by reference TRBV7-2 and TRBJ2-1, the full variable domain reads GAGVSQSPSNKVTEKGKDVELRCDPISGHTALYWYRQSLGQGLEFLIYFQGNSAPDKSGLPSDRFSAERTGGSVSTLTIQRTQQEDSAVYLCASSLGAGGPYEQFFGPGTRLTVL.

This clonotype was counted many times. This chain links TRBV7-2 with TRBJ1-1; D gene ambiguous. Germline CDR1 is SGHTA and CDR2 is FQGNSA. This CDR3 region has 14 residues. V lost 5 bases to trimming and J lost 1 base, with 11 bases between them. CDR3 amino acids: CASSRSGQNTEAFF. As DNA, the CDR3 is TGTGCCAGCAGCCGGTCCGGGCAGAACACTGAAGCTTTCTTT.

V usage is TRBV29-1 and J usage is TRBJ2-7; TRBD2 aligns across 7 bases. The J segment lost 7 bases and the V segment lost 5 bases, leaving 8 bases of the junction unmatched. CDR1 and CDR2 from the germline V gene are SQVTM and ANQGSEA. The CDR3 totals 12 residues. CDR3 in DNA: TGCAGCGTTACGGGAGGTTCGGGGGAGCAGTACTTC. Translated: CSVTGGSGEQYF.

This clonotype was detected ten times or more. The chain couples TRBV6-5 to TRBJ1-1; D gene ambiguous. CDR3 size: 11 residues. V lost 5 bases and J 5 bases, leaving 6 bases between the germline ends. Germline V gene sequence: CDR1 MNHEY, CDR2 SVGAGI. The CDR3 loop is CASSHGTEAFF. The CDR3 nucleotides read TGTGCCAGCAGTCACGGGACTGAAGCTTTCTTT.

This clonotype was found many times. The chain combines TRBV12-3 or TRBV12-4 with TRBJ2-4; D is perhaps TRBD1 (7 bases). The ends were cut back, 5 bases at V and 2 bases at J, with 19 bases in the middle. This CDR3 region has 17 residues. The CDR3 loop reads CASSPRQGGFTKNIQYF. The CDR3 DNA reads as TGTGCCAGCAGTCCACGACAGGGAGGCTTTACCAAAAACATTCAGTACTTC.

This clonotype has more than one count but fewer than ten. The J gene is TRBJ1-1, the V gene TRBV12-3 or TRBV12-4, with 11 bases aligning to TRBD1. The CDR3 spans 17 residues. J gave up 4 bases and V 5 bases, and 12 bases lay outside the gene matches. CDR3 nucleotide sequence: TGTGCCAGCAGTCCCCCGAGGACAGGGGGCAAATCCACTGAAGCTTTCTTT. Translating it yields CASSPPRTGGKSTEAFF.